Shown below are 19 T cell receptor beta chains from a single sample sequenced in a study of blood T cell repertoires in COVID-19. Assay: immunoSEQ multiplex PCR; the TCRdb copy retains only in-frame clones and omits some. The sample holds about 210,000 clones; around 86% are singletons and the top ten take roughly 24%. Sequencing input: PBMCs or T cells enriched from blood (not recorded which). These receptors were collected from a woman in her thirties or forties in a cohort exposed to, infected with or recovered from COVID-19 (not recorded which).

V gene TRBV4-2 combines with J gene TRBJ1-5; 9 bases match TRBD1. V was clipped by 0 bases and J by 3 bases; unmatched bases: 6. CDR1 and CDR2 (germline): LGHNA, YNFKEQ. CDR3 length equals 17 residues. CDR3 region: CASSQDLGQGSNQPQHF. The CDR3 DNA reads TGTGCCAGCAGCCAAGACCTGGGACAGGGTTCCAATCAGCCCCAGCATTTT.

This clone was detected a few times. J is TRBJ2-7 and V is TRBV5-5; D call uncertain. This CDR3 comprises 13 residues. Trimming shortened V by 6 bases and J by 0 bases, and 10 bases separated the two germline ends. CDR1 and CDR2 (germline): SGHKS, YYEKEE (reference sequence). The CDR3 nucleotides read TGTGCCAGCACCTCGCACAGCTCCTACGAGCAGTACTTC. Protein: CASTSHSSYEQYF.

This clone was seen a handful of times. V usage is TRBV7-2 and J usage is TRBJ1-5; 7 bases fit TRBD1. The CDR3 runs to 13 residues. Losses at the gene ends were 5 bases for V and 4 bases for J; bases not matched to a gene: 2. Germline V CDR1 and CDR2: SGHTA, FQGNSA. CDR3 sequence (DNA): TGTGCCAGCAGCATCAGGGGGAATCAGCCCCAGCATTTT. Its translation: CASSIRGNQPQHF.

The V and J genes are TRBV6-1 and TRBJ2-7; 7 positions agree with TRBD1. The germline V gene has CDR1 MNHNS and CDR2 SASEGT. The CDR3 sequence is 16 residues long. V trimming: 1 base; J trimming: 6 bases; junction bases outside the gene matches: 12. CDR3 sequence (DNA): TGTGCCAGCAGTGAAGTAGGAACAGGGGACCGCGGCGAGCAGTACTTC. It codes for CASSEVGTGDRGEQYF.

The chain has TRBV29-1 and TRBJ1-6, with TRBD1 matching over 8 bases. Germline V lookup: CDR1 SQVTM, CDR2 ANQGSEA. The CDR3 is 13 residues long. The V and J ends lost 4 bases and 6 bases, in that order; junction bases with no gene match: 2. The DNA for the CDR3 is TGCAGCGTTGGACAGGGGCCTAATTCACCCCTCCACTTT. Residues: CSVGQGPNSPLHF.

The rearrangement uses TRBV29-1 and TRBJ1-2; D gene uncertain. Trimming stripped 7 bases from V and 0 bases from J, with 12 bases between. The CDR3 totals 13 residues. Germline V gives CDR1 SQVTM, CDR2 ANQGSEA. The CDR3 region is CSAYRGANYGYTF. The CDR3 DNA reads as TGCAGCGCCTATCGAGGAGCTAACTATGGCTACACCTTC.

This chain connects TRBV27 to TRBJ1-6, with D perhaps TRBD1 (5 bases). Per germline, CDR1 MNHEY and CDR2 SMNVEV (reference sequence). Trimming removed 5 bases from V and 6 bases from J, with 11 bases in between. The CDR3 spans 14 residues. The CDR3 bases are TGTGCCAGCAGTGGAACAGGTCTTAATTCACCCCTCCACTTT. Amino acid sequence: CASSGTGLNSPLHF.

The CDR3 DNA reads TGTGCCAGCAGACCGTGGCAGAACAATCAGCCCCAGCATTTT. Translated: CASRPWQNNQPQHF. V gene TRBV6-5 combines with J gene TRBJ1-5; D remains ambiguous. CDR3 size: 14 residues. Germline lookup yields CDR1 MNHEY and CDR2 SVGAGI. Trimming cost V 6 bases and J 3 bases, with 12 bases left between them.

The rearrangement links TRBV11-2 to TRBJ2-7; D may be TRBD2 (5 bases). The CDR3 runs to 13 residues. Germline CDR1 is SGHAT and CDR2 is FQNNGV. Between the trimmed V and J ends, which lost 4 bases and 4 bases, there was a span of 11 bases. CDR3 region: CASSYGTGYEQYF. DNA of the CDR3: TGTGCCAGCAGCTATGGTACGGGGTACGAGCAGTACTTC.

J is TRBJ2-1 and V is TRBV18, with 11 positions matching TRBD2. Germline V lookup: CDR1 KGHSH, CDR2 LQKENI. The CDR3 extends over 15 amino acids. Trimming removed 1 base from V and 7 bases from J; junction bases left unmatched: 3. The CDR3 DNA follows: TGTGCCAGCTCACCACTAGCGGGGGGGGCAAATGAGCAGTTCTTC. Translation gives CASSPLAGGANEQFF.

The rearrangement uses TRBV5-5 and TRBJ2-7; D remains ambiguous. V was pared by 6 bases and J by 2 bases, with 15 bases between. The CDR3 loop spans 14 amino acids. CDR1 and CDR2 from the germline V gene are SGHKS and YYEKEE (reference sequence). The CDR3 sequence: CASNWALETYEQYF. The CDR3 DNA is TGTGCCAGCAACTGGGCGTTGGAAACCTACGAGCAGTACTTC.

The chain joins TRBV4-1 to TRBJ2-7; D remains unclear. This CDR3 spans 11 amino acids. V was pared by 6 bases and J by 6 bases, with 9 bases between. Germline CDR1 and CDR2: MGHRA and YSYEKL. CDR3 sequence (DNA): TGCGCCAGCAGTCAAACCGGCGAGCAGTACTTC. Translated, it gives CASSQTGEQYF.

The rearrangement links TRBV4-1 to TRBJ2-6; D is unresolved. Germline values: CDR1 MGHRA, CDR2 YSYEKL. V lost 3 bases and J lost 2, with 17 bases in between. The CDR3 covers 18 residues. CDR3 sequence reads: CASSHNDIALPGANVLTF. The DNA for the CDR3 is TGCGCCAGCAGCCACAATGACATCGCCTTACCTGGGGCCAACGTCCTGACTTTC.

This clone was seen just once. The chain carries TRBV4-1 and TRBJ2-1; 9 bases line up with TRBD1. Per the germline V gene, CDR1 is MGHRA and CDR2 is YSYEKL. This CDR3 has 15 residues. J was trimmed by 4 bases and V by 4 bases; bases with no gene match: 5. Here the CDR3 reads CASSLTGTGYNEQFF. The DNA for the CDR3 is TGCGCCAGCAGCCTAACCGGGACAGGGTACAATGAGCAGTTCTTC.

The V and J genes are TRBV9 and TRBJ1-5, with 12 nucleotides matching TRBD1. This CDR3 comprises 15 residues. Germline V lookup: CDR1 SGDLS, CDR2 YYNGEE. V lost 2 bases and J lost 6; bases outside the gene matches: 3. The CDR3 DNA sequence: TGTGCCAGCAGCGTGGGGACAGGGGGCGGTCAGCCCCAGCATTTT. Protein sequence: CASSVGTGGGQPQHF.

This sequence joins TRBV23-1 and TRBJ1-1; 7 nucleotides match TRBD1. TRBV23-1 is an open reading frame whose function is uncertain. J gave up 4 bases and V 4 bases, and 6 bases lay outside the gene matches. This CDR3 is 14 amino acids long. The CDR3 DNA is TGCGCCAGCAGTCCGAGGACAGGAAGCACTGAAGCTTTCTTT. Its protein product is CASSPRTGSTEAFF.

This clone came up a few times. This chain links TRBV27 with TRBJ1-5; the D is unclear. Per germline, CDR1 MNHEY and CDR2 SMNVEV (reference sequence). The CDR3 covers 13 residues. V was trimmed by 8 bases and J by 2 bases, leaving 10 bases between them. CDR3 DNA sequence: TGTGCCAGCCGCGGGAGCGGCAATCAGCCCCAGCATTTT. This gives the protein CASRGSGNQPQHF.

The rearrangement links TRBV30 to TRBJ2-3; 12 bases align to TRBD2. The germline V gene has CDR1 GTSNPN and CDR2 SVGIG (reference sequence). Trimming took 5 bases from V and 6 from J; bases not matched to a gene: 12. This CDR3 is built from 16 residues. This CDR3 is CAWYSPLAGGYDTQYF. In DNA, the CDR3 is TGTGCCTGGTACTCGCCCCTAGCGGGAGGGTATGATACGCAGTATTTT.

This sequence joins TRBV6-6 and TRBJ1-1; D is uncertain. V lost 6 bases and J 1 base, leaving 9 bases between the germline ends. Per the germline V gene, CDR1 is MNHNY and CDR2 is SVGAGI (reference sequence). This CDR3 has 13 amino acids. CDR3 amino acids: CASSTKANTEAFF. The CDR3, as DNA: TGTGCCAGCAGCACTAAGGCGAACACTGAAGCTTTCTTT.